This T cell receptor beta chain was captured in a study of blood T cell repertoires in COVID-19. Background on the study: T cells, B-cell-depleted T cells, or PBMCs provided the cDNA or gDNA that served as material.

Under the authors' procedure: Reference gene primer amplification gave nucleated cell count estimates. Repertoires were generated with immunoSEQ multiplex PCR, while TCRdb's copy carries only in-frame clones and drops some. V, J and clone size derive from that table, while D and trimming were established from the DNA sequence. The table records roughly 360,000 clones, 70% to 90% of them present only once. The CDR3 is 15 amino acids. V was pared by 5 bases and J by 3 bases, with 7 bases of the junction left unmatched. Germline V CDR1 and CDR2: LGHNT, FRNRAP. Material: PBMCs or T cells enriched from blood (not recorded which). This receptor was identified in a woman in her 30s with acute COVID-19. This rearrangement joins TRBV12-5 to TRBJ1-5; 7 bases are shared with TRBD1. This CDR3 reads CASGTGQPFNQPQHF. DNA for the CDR3: TGTGCTAGTGGTACGGGACAGCCCTTCAATCAGCCCCAGCATTTT.